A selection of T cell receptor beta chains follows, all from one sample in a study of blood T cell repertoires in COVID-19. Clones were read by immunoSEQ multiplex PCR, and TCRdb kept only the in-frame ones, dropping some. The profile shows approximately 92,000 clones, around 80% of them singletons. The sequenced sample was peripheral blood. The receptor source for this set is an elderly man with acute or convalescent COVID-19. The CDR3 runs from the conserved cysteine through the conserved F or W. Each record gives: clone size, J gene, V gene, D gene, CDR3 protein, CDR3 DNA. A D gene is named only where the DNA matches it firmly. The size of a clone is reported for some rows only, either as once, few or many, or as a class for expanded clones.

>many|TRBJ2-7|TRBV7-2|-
CASSLDPGAYEQYF
TGTGCCAGCAGCTTAGACCCAGGCGCCTACGAGCAGTACTTC
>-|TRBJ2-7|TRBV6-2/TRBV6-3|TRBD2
CASSSGQPGLAGLYEQYF
TGTGCCAGCAGTTCGGGACAGCCGGGACTAGCGGGTCTTTACGAGCAGTACTTC
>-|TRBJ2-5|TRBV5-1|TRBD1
CASSGQAQETQYF
TGCGCCAGCAGCGGACAGGCTCAAGAGACCCAGTACTTC
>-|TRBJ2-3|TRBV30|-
CAWSDAGIRDTQYF
TGTGCCTGGAGTGACGCAGGTATTAGGGATACGCAGTATTTT
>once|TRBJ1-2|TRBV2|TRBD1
CAGRQGARGYTF
TGTGCCGGTAGACAGGGGGCGCGGGGCTACACCTTC
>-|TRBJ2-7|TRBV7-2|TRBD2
CASSLANAGVIVEQYF
TGTGCCAGCAGCTTAGCAAATGCGGGAGTCATAGTCGAGCAGTACTTC
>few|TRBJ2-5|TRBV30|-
CAWSVQKETQYF
TGTGCCTGGAGTGTACAGAAAGAGACCCAGTACTTC
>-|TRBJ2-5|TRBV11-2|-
CASRRLREGETQYF
TGTGCCAGCAGACGCCTCAGGGAAGGGGAGACCCAGTACTTC
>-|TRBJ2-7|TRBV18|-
CASSPVPPGSYEQYF
TGTGCCAGCTCACCGGTTCCCCCCGGCTCCTACGAGCAGTACTTC
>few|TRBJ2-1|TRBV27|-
CASSLQGVSYNEQFF
TGTGCCAGCAGTTTACAAGGGGTCTCCTACAATGAGCAGTTCTTC
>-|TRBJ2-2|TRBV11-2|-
CASSFSPNTGELFF
TGTGCCAGCAGCTTTAGTCCAAACACCGGGGAGCTGTTTTTT
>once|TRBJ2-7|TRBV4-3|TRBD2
CASSQKRETSGVAYEQYF
TGCGCCAGCAGCCAAAAAAGGGAAACTAGCGGGGTGGCCTACGAGCAGTACTTC
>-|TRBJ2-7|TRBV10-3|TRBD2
CAIHPSGRASGDEQYF
TGTGCCATTCACCCCAGCGGGAGGGCCTCCGGCGACGAGCAGTACTTC
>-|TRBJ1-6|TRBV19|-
CASIPGGAVGDSPLHF
TGTGCCAGTATCCCTGGCGGCGCCGTCGGAGATTCACCCCTCCACTTT
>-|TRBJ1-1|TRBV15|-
CATSPDAATSEAFF
TGTGCCACCAGTCCAGACGCGGCTACAAGTGAAGCTTTCTTT
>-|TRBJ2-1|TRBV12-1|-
CASSCGTSGGGSYNEQFF
TGTGCCAGCAGCTGCGGGACTAGCGGGGGGGGATCCTACAATGAGCAGTTCTTC
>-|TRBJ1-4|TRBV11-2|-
CASSLGQDSYEKLFF
TGTGCCAGCAGCTTAGGCCAAGACAGTTACGAAAAACTGTTTTTT
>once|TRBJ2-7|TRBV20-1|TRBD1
CSASGDSRYEQYF
TGCAGTGCTAGTGGGGACAGCCGCTACGAGCAGTACTTC